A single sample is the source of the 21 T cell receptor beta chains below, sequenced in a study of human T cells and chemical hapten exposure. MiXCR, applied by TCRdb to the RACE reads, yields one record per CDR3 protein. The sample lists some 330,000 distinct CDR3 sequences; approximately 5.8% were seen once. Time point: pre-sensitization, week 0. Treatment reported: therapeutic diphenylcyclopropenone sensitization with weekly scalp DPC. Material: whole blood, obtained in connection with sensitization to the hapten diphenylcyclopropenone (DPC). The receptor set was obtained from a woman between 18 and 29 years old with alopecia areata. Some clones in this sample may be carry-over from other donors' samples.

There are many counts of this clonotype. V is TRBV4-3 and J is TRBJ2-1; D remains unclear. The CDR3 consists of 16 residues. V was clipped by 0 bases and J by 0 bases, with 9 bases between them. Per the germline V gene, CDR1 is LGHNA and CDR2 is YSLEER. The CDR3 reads CASSQDVGSSYNEQFF. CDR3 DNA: TGCGCCAGCAGCCAAGATGTCGGAAGCTCCTACAATGAGCAGTTCTTC.

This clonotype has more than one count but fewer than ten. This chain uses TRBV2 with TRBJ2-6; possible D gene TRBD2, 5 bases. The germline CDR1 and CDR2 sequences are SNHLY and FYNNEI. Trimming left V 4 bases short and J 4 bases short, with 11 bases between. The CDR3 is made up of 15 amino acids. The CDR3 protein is CASSVEGSGANVLTF. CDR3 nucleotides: TGTGCCAGCAGTGTAGAGGGTTCCGGGGCCAACGTCCTGACTTTC. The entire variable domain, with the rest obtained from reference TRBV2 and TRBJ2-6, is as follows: EPEVTQTPSHQVTQMGQEVILRCVPISNHLYFYWYRQILGQKVEFLVSFYNNEISEKSEIFDDQFSVERPDGSNFTLKIRSTKLEDSAMYFCASSVEGSGANVLTFGAGSRLTVL.

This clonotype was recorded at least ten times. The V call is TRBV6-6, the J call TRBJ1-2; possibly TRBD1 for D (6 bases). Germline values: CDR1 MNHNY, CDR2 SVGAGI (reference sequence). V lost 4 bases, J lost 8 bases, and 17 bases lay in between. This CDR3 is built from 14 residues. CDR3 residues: CASSSIQGLGGYTF. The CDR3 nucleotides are TGTGCCAGCAGTTCCATACAGGGTTTAGGAGGCTACACCTTC.

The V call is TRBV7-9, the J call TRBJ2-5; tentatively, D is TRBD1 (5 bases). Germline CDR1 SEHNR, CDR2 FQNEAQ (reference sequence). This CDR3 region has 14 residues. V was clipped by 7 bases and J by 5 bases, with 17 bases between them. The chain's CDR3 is CASNSAGLGETQYF. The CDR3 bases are TGTGCCAGCAACTCGGCAGGGTTGGGGGAGACCCAGTACTTC.

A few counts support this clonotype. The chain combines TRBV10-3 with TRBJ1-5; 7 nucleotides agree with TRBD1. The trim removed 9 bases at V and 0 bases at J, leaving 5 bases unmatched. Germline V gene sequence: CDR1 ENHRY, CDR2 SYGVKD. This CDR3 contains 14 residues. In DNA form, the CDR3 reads TGTGCCATACGACAGGGCCTTAGCAATCAGCCCCAGCATTTT. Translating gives CAIRQGLSNQPQHF.

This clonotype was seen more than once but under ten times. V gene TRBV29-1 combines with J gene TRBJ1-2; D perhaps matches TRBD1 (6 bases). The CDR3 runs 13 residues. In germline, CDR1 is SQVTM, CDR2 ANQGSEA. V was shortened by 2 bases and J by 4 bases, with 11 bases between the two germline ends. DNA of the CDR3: TGCAGCGTTGAAACAGGGCCTTCCTATGGCTACACCTTC. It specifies CSVETGPSYGYTF.

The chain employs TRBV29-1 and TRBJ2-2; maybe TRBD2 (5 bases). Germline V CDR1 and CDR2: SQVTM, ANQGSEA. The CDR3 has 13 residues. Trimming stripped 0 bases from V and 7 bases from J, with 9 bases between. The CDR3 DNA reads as TGCAGCGTTGAAGAGAGCGGAGGCGGGGAGCTGTTTTTT. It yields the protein CSVEESGGGELFF.

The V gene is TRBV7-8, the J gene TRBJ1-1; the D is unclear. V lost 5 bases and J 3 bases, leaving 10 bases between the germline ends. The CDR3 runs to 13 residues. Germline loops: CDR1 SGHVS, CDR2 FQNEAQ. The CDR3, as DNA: TGTGCCAGCAGCCTGCCCCAGTACACTGAAGCTTTCTTT. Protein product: CASSLPQYTEAFF. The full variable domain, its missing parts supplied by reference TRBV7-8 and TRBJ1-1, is GAGVSQSPRYKVAKRGQDVALRCDPISGHVSLFWYQQALGQGPEFLTYFQNEAQLDKSGLPSDRFFAERPEGSVSTLKIQRTQQEDSAVYLCASSLPQYTEAFFGQGTRLTVV.

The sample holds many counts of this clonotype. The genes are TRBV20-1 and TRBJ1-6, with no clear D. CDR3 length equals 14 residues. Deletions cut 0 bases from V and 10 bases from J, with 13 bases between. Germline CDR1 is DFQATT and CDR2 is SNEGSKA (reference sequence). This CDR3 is CSARDYRVASPLHF. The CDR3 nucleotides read TGCAGTGCTAGAGATTATCGGGTGGCATCACCCCTCCACTTT.

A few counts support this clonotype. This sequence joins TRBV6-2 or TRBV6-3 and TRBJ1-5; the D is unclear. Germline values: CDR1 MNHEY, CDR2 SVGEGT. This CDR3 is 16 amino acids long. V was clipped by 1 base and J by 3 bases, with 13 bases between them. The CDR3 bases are TGTGCCAGCAGTTACTGGCAGGACCGACCCAATCAGCCCCAGCATTTT. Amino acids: CASSYWQDRPNQPQHF.

CDR3 protein: CASSLQGPVNEQFF. CDR3 DNA: TGTGCCAGCAGCTTACAGGGGCCGGTGAATGAGCAGTTCTTC. V and J are TRBV7-3 and TRBJ2-1; D is perhaps TRBD1 (6 bases). The CDR3 has 14 amino acids. The V gene's germline CDR1 is SGHTA and CDR2 FQGTGA. V lost 2 bases, J lost 7 bases, and 12 bases lay in between.

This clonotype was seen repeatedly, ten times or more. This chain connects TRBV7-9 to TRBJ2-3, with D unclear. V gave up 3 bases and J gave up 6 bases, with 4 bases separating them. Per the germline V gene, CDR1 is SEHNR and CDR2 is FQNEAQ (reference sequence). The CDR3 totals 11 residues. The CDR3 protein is CASSFVDTQYF. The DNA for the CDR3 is TGTGCCAGCAGCTTTGTCGATACGCAGTATTTT.

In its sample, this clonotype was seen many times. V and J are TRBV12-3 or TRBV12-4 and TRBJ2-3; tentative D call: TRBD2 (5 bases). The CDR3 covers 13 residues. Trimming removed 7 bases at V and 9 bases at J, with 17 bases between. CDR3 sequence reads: CASTPGLERTQYF. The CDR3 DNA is TGTGCCAGCACCCCCGGACTTGAGAGAACGCAGTATTTT.

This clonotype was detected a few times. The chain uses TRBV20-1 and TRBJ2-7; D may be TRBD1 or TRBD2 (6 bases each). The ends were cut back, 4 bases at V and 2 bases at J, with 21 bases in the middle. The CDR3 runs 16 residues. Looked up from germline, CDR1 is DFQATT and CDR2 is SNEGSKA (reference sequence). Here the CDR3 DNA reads TGCAGTGCTAAGCCCGCCTCCGGACAGCGGGCCTACGAGCAGTACTTC. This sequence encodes CSAKPASGQRAYEQYF.

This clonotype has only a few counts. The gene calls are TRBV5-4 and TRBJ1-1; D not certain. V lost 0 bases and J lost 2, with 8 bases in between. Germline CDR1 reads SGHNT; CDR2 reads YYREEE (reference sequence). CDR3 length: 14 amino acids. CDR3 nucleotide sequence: TGTGCCAGCAGCTTGGATTACAGTAACACTGAAGCTTTCTTT. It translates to CASSLDYSNTEAFF.

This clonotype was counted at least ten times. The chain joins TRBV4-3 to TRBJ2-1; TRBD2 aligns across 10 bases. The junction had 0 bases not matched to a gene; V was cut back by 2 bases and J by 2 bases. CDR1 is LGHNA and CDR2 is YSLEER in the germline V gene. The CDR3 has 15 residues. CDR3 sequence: CASSQLAGAYNEQFF. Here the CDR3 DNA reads TGCGCCAGCAGCCAACTAGCGGGGGCCTACAATGAGCAGTTCTTC.

CDR3 residues: CASSLDIFLDRGSYEQYF. Here the CDR3 DNA reads TGTGCCAGCAGCTTAGATATATTCCTGGACAGGGGTTCCTACGAGCAGTACTTC. This chain connects TRBV7-9 to TRBJ2-7, with 9 nucleotides matching TRBD1. The ends lost 1 base at V and 1 base at J; junction bases unmatched: 11. The CDR3 loop spans 18 amino acids. Germline CDR1 is SEHNR and CDR2 is FQNEAQ (reference sequence). Filled out from reference TRBV7-9 and TRBJ2-7, the complete variable domain reads DTGVSQNPRHKITKRGQNVTFRCDPISEHNRLYWYRQTLGQGPEFLTYFQNEAQLEKSRLLSDRFSAERPKGSFSTLEIQRTEQGDSAMYLCASSLDIFLDRGSYEQYFGPGTRLTVT.

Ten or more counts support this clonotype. The CDR3 nucleotides read TGCGCCAGCAGCCCGGGGACCTCTGGGGCCAACGTCCTGACTTTC. This codes for CASSPGTSGANVLTF. The chain couples TRBV4-1 to TRBJ2-6; D assignment may be TRBD1 or TRBD2 (5 bases each). Between the trimmed V and J ends, which lost 4 bases and 0 bases, there was a span of 7 bases. This CDR3 is 15 amino acids long. CDR1 and CDR2 from the germline V gene are MGHRA and YSYEKL.

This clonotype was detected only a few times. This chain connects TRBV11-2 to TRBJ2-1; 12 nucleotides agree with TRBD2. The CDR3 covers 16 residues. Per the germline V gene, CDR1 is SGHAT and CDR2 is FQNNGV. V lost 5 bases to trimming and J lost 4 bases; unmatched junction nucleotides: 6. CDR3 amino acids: CASSLLAGGSYNEQFF. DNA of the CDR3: TGTGCCAGCAGCCTCCTAGCGGGGGGGTCTTACAATGAGCAGTTCTTC. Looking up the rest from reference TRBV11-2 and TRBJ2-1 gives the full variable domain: EAGVAQSPRYKIIEKRQSVAFWCNPISGHATLYWYQQILGQGPKLLIQFQNNGVVDDSQLPKDRFSAERLKGVDSTLKIQPAKLEDSAVYLCASSLLAGGSYNEQFFGPGTRLTVL.

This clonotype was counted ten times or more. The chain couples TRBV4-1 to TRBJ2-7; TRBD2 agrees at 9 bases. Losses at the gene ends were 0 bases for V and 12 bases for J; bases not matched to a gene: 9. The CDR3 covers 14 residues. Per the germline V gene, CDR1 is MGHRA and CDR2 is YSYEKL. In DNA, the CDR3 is TGCGCCAGCAGCCAAGAGGCTAGCGGGGTGGGTAGGTACTTC. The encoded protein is CASSQEASGVGRYF.

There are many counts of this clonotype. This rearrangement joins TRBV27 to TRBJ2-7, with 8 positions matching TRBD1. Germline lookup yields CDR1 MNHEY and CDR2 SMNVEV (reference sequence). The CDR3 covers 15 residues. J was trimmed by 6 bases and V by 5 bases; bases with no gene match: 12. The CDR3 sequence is CASSADPDRVSEQYF. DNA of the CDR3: TGTGCCAGCAGTGCTGACCCGGACAGGGTATCCGAGCAGTACTTC.